A single sample gave rise to the 10 T cell receptor beta chains below, sequenced in a study of blood T cell repertoires in COVID-19. The repertoire was sequenced with immunoSEQ multiplex PCR; TCRdb's copy has only in-frame clones and lacks some. The data hold under 45,000 clones, with roughly 89% observed a single time. The sequenced material came from peripheral blood. Receptors were obtained from a human donor in a cohort sampled during active COVID-19.

The CDR3 nucleotides are TGTGCCAGCAGTCTGACAGGGCGTTCGAACGAGCAGTACTTC. Protein: CASSLTGRSNEQYF. This chain uses TRBV3-1 (or the pseudogene TRBV3-2) with TRBJ2-7; 7 positions match TRBD1. Trimming took 6 bases from V and 5 from J; bases not matched to a gene: 10. The CDR3 consists of 14 residues. Germline V gene lookup returns CDR1 LGHDT and CDR2 YNNKEL (reference sequence).

This clone came up once. The chain has TRBV7-9 and TRBJ1-1, with TRBD1 matching over 9 bases. This CDR3 comprises 16 residues. J was trimmed by 1 base and V by 5 bases; bases with no gene match: 8. Germline V lookup: CDR1 SEHNR, CDR2 FQNEAQ (reference sequence). This chain's CDR3 is CASSPDRGYGNTEAFF. CDR3 coding DNA: TGTGCCAGCAGCCCGGACAGGGGCTACGGGAACACTGAAGCTTTCTTT.

This rearrangement joins TRBV4-3 to TRBJ1-3; 8 bases match TRBD1. Germline CDR1 and CDR2: LGHNA and YSLEER. The length of the CDR3 is 15 residues. With 0 bases clipped from V and 8 bases from J, the junction kept 6 bases outside the gene matches. CDR3 in amino acids: CASSQDVQGGYTIYF. In DNA, the CDR3 is TGCGCCAGCAGCCAAGATGTACAGGGGGGATACACCATATATTTT.

V and J are TRBV5-6 and TRBJ2-7; a weak D match, TRBD1 (6 bases). The CDR3 is 16 residues long. Trimming shortened V by 5 bases and J by 5 bases, and 23 bases separated the two germline ends. Germline CDR1 reads SGHDT; CDR2 reads YYEEEE. DNA of the CDR3: TGTGCCAGCAGACGTAGGGGGTTGGGGATTTTCCACGAGCAGTACTTC. Its translation: CASRRRGLGIFHEQYF.

The chain recombines TRBV3-1 (or the pseudogene TRBV3-2) with TRBJ2-7; D not certain. V shed 1 base and J shed 7 bases, with 5 bases lying between them. The CDR3 has 11 amino acids. Germline lookup yields CDR1 LGHDT and CDR2 YNNKEL (reference sequence). The CDR3, as DNA: TGTGCCAGCAGCCAAGGGCAAGAGCAGTACTTC. Translated: CASSQGQEQYF.

The V and J genes are TRBV18 and TRBJ1-2; 10 bases line up with TRBD1. Germline V gene lookup returns CDR1 KGHSH and CDR2 LQKENI. V dropped 6 bases and J dropped 4; count of bases not matched to a gene: 8. The length of the CDR3 is 15 residues. The CDR3 reads CASSRPGQGSYGYTF. The DNA for the CDR3 is TGTGCCAGCTCGCGACCGGGACAGGGGTCCTATGGCTACACCTTC.

The chain is built from TRBV5-1 and TRBJ1-3; D not certain. Germline CDR1 and CDR2: SGHRS and YFSETQ. V was pared by 1 base and J by 0 bases, with 5 bases between. The CDR3 totals 14 residues. In DNA form, the CDR3 reads TGCGCCAGCAGCTTGTCGGGCTCTGGAAACACCATATATTTT. Amino acid sequence: CASSLSGSGNTIYF.

In nucleotides, the CDR3 is TGCGCCAGCAGCCAAGGCCAGAGGGGGATCGCAACTAATGAAAAACTGTTTTTT. Translated, it gives CASSQGQRGIATNEKLFF. The rearrangement joins TRBV4-1 to TRBJ1-4, with D possibly TRBD1 on 6 matching bases. Germline lookup yields CDR1 MGHRA and CDR2 YSYEKL. Trimming removed 1 base at V and 0 bases at J, with 15 bases between. CDR3 length: 18 amino acids.

This clone counts as medium-sized. CDR3 sequence: CASSSRYNSPLHF. CDR3 coding DNA: TGTGCCAGCAGTTCCAGATATAATTCACCCCTCCACTTT. The chain has TRBV12-3 or TRBV12-4 and TRBJ1-6; D not resolved. This CDR3 contains 13 residues. Trimming removed 4 bases at V and 4 bases at J, with 5 bases between.

This clone was recorded only once. V and J are TRBV6-6 and TRBJ1-2, with a tentative D call TRBD1 (6 bases). This CDR3 comprises 13 residues. Germline V CDR1 and CDR2: MNHNY, SVGAGI (reference sequence). Trimming removed 2 bases from V and 7 bases from J, with 11 bases in between. The DNA for the CDR3 is TGTGCCAGCAGTTACGGGGAACAGGGTGGCTACACCTTC. Its translation is CASSYGEQGGYTF.